The sequence of this T cell receptor beta chain was determined in a study of PD-1 blockade in mismatch repair-deficient tumors. Per germline, CDR1 SGHTA and CDR2 FQGNSA. The CDR3 totals 15 residues. Trimming at V came to 4 bases and at J to 5 bases, leaving 7 bases not matched to a gene. Assay: immunoSEQ multiplex PCR; the TCRdb copy retains only in-frame clones and omits some. The table includes tens of thousands of clones, 81% detected once. The TCR sequence derives from an adult with mismatch repair-deficient cancer. This sample comprised peripheral blood, obtained 12 weeks after starting pembrolizumab. This chain connects TRBV7-2 to TRBJ2-3; 9 bases are shared with TRBD1. CDR3 residues: CASSSGQGVGDTQYF. CDR3 coding DNA: TGTGCCAGCAGCTCGGGACAGGGTGTCGGAGATACGCAGTATTTT.